This TCR beta chain was documented in a study of CD8 T cells in Susac syndrome. Roughly 0.45 to 1 ug RNA was reverse transcribed with random hexamers. From the immunoSEQ multiplex PCR reads, TCRdb called clonotypes with MiXCR, one entry per CDR3 protein. The sample carries 200,000 to 250,000 distinct CDR3 sequences, about 94% recorded once. Note on this clonotype: Its antigen remains unknown.

Study-wide results and caveats: Susac syndrome CD4+ T cell repertoires showed no clonal expansion.

The sample consisted of CD4+ T cells from PBMCs. The source is a human donor with Susac syndrome.

The CDR3 spells CASSFVGAGNEQFF. CDR3 DNA sequence: TGTGCCAGCAGTTTCGTGGGGGCCGGCAATGAGCAGTTCTTC. J is TRBJ2-1 and V is TRBV12-3 or TRBV12-4; TRBD1 might be the D (6 bases). V was pared by 3 bases and J by 6 bases, with 12 bases between. The CDR3 is 14 residues long.